This T cell receptor (beta chain) stems from a study of beta chain features in type 1 diabetes. General observations from the study: For Type 1 diabetes patients, all four CD4+ subsets carried TCRB CDR3s that were moderately but significantly shorter. For type 1 diabetes patients, VDJ junctions showed fewer insertions and more deletions.

As every portion of the isolated RNA was reverse transcribed, the sequencing read expressed TCRB transcripts. The method was immunoSEQ multiplex PCR; TCRdb's version includes in-frame clones alone and lacks a portion of them. The sample has 280,000 or so clones, over 12% seen once. With regard to this clone: Its specificity is unknown.

Trimming took off 0 bases at V and 3 bases at J, with 11 bases between the two ends. CDR1 is SGHDT, CDR2 YYEEEE, per germline. This CDR3 region has 15 residues. Markers CD45RO/CCR7/CD25/CD127/CD95/CD27 served to sort CD4+ naive, central memory, regulatory and stem cell-like memory cells. The clonotype originates from a man aged 18 to 30 with type 1 diabetes. The genes are TRBV5-6 and TRBJ2-3; D is perhaps TRBD2 (6 bases). Sequences were obtained from naive CD4+ T cells from blood. The CDR3 DNA follows: TGTGCCAGCAGCTTGGTTCCCGGGAGTACAGATACGCAGTATTTT. Translated, it gives CASSLVPGSTDTQYF.